The 5 T cell receptor beta chains reported below all come from one sample, sequenced in a study of cytomegalovirus exposure and HLA in healthy donors (TCRdb year 2017). The library relied on the immunoSEQ multiplex PCR assay. For the multiplex PCR, a mixture combining 60 forward primers for TCR Vbeta segments and 13 reverse primers for TCR Jbeta segments was used. This is the immuneACCESS table as TCRdb keeps it, with only in-frame sequences that have V and J called. A part of the clones is gone; compared with another copy, unresolved V genes explain less than half, and the rest is unexplained. The table for this sample lists more than 150,000 clones; more than 75% of them were counted only once. Of the sample, about 2.5% is held by the ten largest clones. The source material was PBMCs. These TCRs come from a woman under 40 in good health and CMV-seropositive.

The gene calls are TRBV4-2 and TRBJ2-3; 10 bases agree with TRBD2. J gave up 3 bases and V 4 bases, and 16 bases lay outside the gene matches. The CDR3 loop spans 19 amino acids. Germline V lookup: CDR1 LGHNA, CDR2 YNFKEQ. CDR3 bases: TGTGCCAGCAGCCGAAGCGGGGGGGCCGGTTTGGGCTCTACAGATACGCAGTATTTT. Amino acids: CASSRSGGAGLGSTDTQYF.

The chain is built from TRBV29-1 and TRBJ2-5, with a weak D call TRBD1 (5 bases). This CDR3 contains 17 residues. Deletions cut 0 bases from V and 5 bases from J, with 22 bases between. Germline V CDR1 and CDR2: SQVTM, ANQGSEA. The CDR3 DNA reads TGCAGCGTTGAAGATTCGGGTGCGACAGCCCAAGCGGAGACCCAGTACTTC. Translation: CSVEDSGATAQAETQYF.

J is TRBJ2-5 and V is TRBV6-5; D not resolved. The CDR3 extends over 15 amino acids. The germline CDR1 and CDR2 sequences are MNHEY and SVGAGI. Trimming removed 0 bases at V and 2 bases at J, with 10 bases between. The CDR3 reads CASSYSEFGQETQYF. In DNA, the CDR3 is TGTGCCAGCAGTTACTCGGAGTTTGGGCAAGAGACCCAGTACTTC.

The chain has TRBV28 and TRBJ1-4; tentative D call: TRBD1 (5 bases). Trimming removed 5 bases from V and 7 bases from J, with 14 bases in between. The CDR3 has 14 amino acids. Germline V gives CDR1 MDHEN, CDR2 SYDVKM. CDR3 in amino acids: CASSVPQGSEKLFF. As DNA, the CDR3 is TGTGCCAGCAGTGTCCCCCAGGGAAGTGAAAAACTGTTTTTT.

This clone was detected a few times. V usage is TRBV19 and J usage is TRBJ2-1, with 9 bases identical to TRBD1. The CDR3 totals 14 residues. After removal of 5 bases from V and 8 bases from J, the junction contained 7 bases not matched to a gene. Germline V gene lookup returns CDR1 LNHDA and CDR2 SQIVND (reference sequence). The DNA for the CDR3 is TGTGCCAGTAGTTCCGGGACAGGGTTGGATGAGCAGTTCTTC. Its translation is CASSSGTGLDEQFF.